The clone carrying this T cell receptor beta chain has ten or more counts. The data derive from a study of read filtering for tumor transcriptome and immune sequencing. Molecular barcoded adaptors covering alpha/delta and beta/gamma chains were used on approximately 400 ng RNA. TCRdb re-derived calls from the reads in MiXCR, one entry per CDR3 protein. The sample lists roughly 35,000 distinct CDR3 sequences; about an eighth were seen once. The CDR3 loop spans 21 amino acids. With V trimmed by 2 bases and J by 4 bases, 20 bases remained unmatched. Sequencing input: a population of CD138-negative cells sorted from bone marrow. The gene calls are TRBV23-1 and TRBJ1-5, with 10 bases fitting TRBD1. TRBV23-1 is flagged as an ORF with uncertain function. The sequence derives from a donor over 35 with multiple myeloma. Here the CDR3 reads CASSQIRDRGPWRVFNQPQHF. The DNA of the CDR3 is TGCGCCAGCAGTCAAATAAGGGACAGGGGACCTTGGAGGGTCTTTAATCAGCCCCAGCATTTT.